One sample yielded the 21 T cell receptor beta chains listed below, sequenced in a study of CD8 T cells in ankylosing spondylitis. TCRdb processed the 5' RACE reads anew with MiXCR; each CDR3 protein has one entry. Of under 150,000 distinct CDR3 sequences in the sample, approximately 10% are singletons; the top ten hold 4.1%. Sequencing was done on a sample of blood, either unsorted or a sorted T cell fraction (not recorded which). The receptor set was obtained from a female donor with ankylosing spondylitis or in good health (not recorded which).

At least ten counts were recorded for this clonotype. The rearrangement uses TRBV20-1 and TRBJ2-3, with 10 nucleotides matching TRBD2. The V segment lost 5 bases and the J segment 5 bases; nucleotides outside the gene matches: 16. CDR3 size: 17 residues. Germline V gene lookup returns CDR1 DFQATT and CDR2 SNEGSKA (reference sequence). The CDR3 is CSAPSSKAGGPIDTQYF. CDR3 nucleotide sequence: TGCAGTGCTCCCTCCTCTAAAGCGGGGGGGCCGATAGATACGCAGTATTTT.

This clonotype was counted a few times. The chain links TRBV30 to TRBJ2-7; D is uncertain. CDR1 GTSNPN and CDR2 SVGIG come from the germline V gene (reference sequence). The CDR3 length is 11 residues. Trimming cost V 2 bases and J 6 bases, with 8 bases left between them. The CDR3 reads CAWSLSREQYF. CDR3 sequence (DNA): TGTGCCTGGAGTTTGAGCCGCGAGCAGTACTTC.

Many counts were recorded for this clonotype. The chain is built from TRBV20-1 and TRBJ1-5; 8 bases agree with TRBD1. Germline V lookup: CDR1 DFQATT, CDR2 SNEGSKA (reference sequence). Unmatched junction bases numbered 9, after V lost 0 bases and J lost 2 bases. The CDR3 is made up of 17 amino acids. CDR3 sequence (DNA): TGCAGTGCTAGAGAGGCGACAGGGGCTGGGCGCAATCAGCCCCAGCATTTT. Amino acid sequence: CSAREATGAGRNQPQHF.

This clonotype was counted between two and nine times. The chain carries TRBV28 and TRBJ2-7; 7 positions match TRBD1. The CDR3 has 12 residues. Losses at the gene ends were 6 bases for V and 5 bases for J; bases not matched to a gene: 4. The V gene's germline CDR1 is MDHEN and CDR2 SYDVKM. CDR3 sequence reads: CASRDRDHEQYF. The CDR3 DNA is TGTGCCAGCAGAGACAGGGACCACGAGCAGTACTTC.

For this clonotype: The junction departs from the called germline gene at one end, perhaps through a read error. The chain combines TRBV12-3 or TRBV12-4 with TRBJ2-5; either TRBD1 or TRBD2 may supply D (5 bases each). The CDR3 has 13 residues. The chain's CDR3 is CASSLAGEEAQYF. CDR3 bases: TGTGCCAGCAGTTTAGCGGGGGAAGAGGCCCAGTACTTC.

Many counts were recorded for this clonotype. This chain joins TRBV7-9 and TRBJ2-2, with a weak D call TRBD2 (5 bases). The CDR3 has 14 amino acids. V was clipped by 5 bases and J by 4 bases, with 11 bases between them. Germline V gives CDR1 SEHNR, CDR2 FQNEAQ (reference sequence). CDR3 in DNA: TGTGCCAGCAGCCCCTCCAGCGGCACCGGGGAGCTGTTTTTT. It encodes CASSPSSGTGELFF.

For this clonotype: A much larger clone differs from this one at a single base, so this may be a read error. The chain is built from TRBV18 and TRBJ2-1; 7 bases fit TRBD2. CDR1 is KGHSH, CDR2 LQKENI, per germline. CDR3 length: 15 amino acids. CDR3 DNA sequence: TGTACCAGCTCACCAGGTACTAGCGAATTCAATGAGCAGTTCTTC. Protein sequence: CTSSPGTSEFNEQFF.

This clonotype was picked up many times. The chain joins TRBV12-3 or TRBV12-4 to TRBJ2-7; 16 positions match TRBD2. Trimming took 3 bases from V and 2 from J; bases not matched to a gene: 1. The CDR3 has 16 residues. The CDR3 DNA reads TGTGCCAGCAGTTTCGGGACTAGCGGGAGGGCCTACGAGCAGTACTTC. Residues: CASSFGTSGRAYEQYF.

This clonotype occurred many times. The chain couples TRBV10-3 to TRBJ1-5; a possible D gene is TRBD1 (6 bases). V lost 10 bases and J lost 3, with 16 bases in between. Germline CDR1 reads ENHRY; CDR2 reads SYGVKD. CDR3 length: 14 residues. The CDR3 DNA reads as TGTGCCACTCAGGGGACGCAGGCCAATCAGCCCCAGCATTTT. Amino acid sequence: CATQGTQANQPQHF.

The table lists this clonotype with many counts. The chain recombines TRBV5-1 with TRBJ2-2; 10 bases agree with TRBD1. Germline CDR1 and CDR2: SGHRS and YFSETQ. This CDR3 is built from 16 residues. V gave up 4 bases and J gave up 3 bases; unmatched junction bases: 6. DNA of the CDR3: TGCGCCAGCAGCCCAGGACAGGGGGGAGACACCGGGGAGCTGTTTTTT. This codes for CASSPGQGGDTGELFF.

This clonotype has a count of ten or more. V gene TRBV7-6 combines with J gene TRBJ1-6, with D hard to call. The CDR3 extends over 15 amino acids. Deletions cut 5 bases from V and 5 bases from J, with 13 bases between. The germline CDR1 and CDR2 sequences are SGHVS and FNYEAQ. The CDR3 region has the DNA TGTGCCAGCAGCCAGAACAGAAGGGATAATTCACCCCTCCACTTT. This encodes CASSQNRRDNSPLHF.

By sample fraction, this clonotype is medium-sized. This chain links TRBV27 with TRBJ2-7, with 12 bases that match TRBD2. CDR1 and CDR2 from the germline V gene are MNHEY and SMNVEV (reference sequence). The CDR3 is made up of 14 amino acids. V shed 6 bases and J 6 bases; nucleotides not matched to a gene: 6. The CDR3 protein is CASRPTSGSSEQYF. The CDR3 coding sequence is TGTGCCAGCAGACCGACTAGCGGGAGTAGCGAGCAGTACTTC.

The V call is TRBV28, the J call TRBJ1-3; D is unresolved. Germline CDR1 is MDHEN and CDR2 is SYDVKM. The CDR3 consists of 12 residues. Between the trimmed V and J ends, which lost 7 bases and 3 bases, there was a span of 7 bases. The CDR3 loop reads CASTSVGNTIYF. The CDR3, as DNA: TGTGCCAGCACCAGTGTTGGAAACACCATATATTTT.

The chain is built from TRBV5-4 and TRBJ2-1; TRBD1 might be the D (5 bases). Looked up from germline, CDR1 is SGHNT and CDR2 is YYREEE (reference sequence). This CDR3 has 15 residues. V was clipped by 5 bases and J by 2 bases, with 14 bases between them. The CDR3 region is CASRSWGSTYNEQFF. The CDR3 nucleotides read TGTGCCAGCAGATCTTGGGGCAGCACCTACAATGAGCAGTTCTTC.

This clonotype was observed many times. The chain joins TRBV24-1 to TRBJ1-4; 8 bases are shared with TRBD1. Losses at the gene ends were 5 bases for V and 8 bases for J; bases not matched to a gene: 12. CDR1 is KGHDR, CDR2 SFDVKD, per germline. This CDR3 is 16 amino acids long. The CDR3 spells CATSGGPTGAEEKLFF. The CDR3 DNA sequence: TGTGCCACCAGTGGGGGTCCGACAGGGGCCGAAGAAAAACTGTTTTTT.

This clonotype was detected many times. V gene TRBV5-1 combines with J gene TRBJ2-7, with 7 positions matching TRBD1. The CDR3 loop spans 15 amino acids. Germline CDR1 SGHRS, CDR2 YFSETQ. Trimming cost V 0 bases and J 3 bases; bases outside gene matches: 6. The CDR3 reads CASSLAGQLIYEQYF. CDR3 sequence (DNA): TGCGCCAGCAGCTTGGCGGGACAGCTTATCTACGAGCAGTACTTC.

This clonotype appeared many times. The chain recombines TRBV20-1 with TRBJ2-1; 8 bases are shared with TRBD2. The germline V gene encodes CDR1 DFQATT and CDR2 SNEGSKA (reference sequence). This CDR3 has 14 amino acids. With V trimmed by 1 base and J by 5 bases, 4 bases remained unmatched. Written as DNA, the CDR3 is TGCAGTGCTAGAGTCGGGAGGGCCGACAATGAGCAGTTCTTC. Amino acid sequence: CSARVGRADNEQFF.

In nucleotides, the CDR3 is TGTGCCAGCAGTTTAGGGGGCGGGGGGCGCACAGATACGCAGTATTTT. It yields the protein CASSLGGGGRTDTQYF. V is TRBV27 and J is TRBJ2-3, with 8 bases fitting TRBD2. The CDR3 loop spans 16 amino acids. V trimming: 2 bases; J trimming: 1 base; junction bases outside the gene matches: 5. The germline V gene encodes CDR1 MNHEY and CDR2 SMNVEV (reference sequence).

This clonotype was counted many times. The CDR3 nucleotides are TGTGCCAGCAGCCCTACAGGGATCCCTGAAGCTTTCTTT. Amino acids: CASSPTGIPEAFF. V is TRBV12-3 or TRBV12-4 and J is TRBJ1-1; the D gene is possibly TRBD1 (6 bases). The CDR3 spans 13 residues. The V and J ends lost 6 bases and 6 bases respectively, with 14 bases between them.

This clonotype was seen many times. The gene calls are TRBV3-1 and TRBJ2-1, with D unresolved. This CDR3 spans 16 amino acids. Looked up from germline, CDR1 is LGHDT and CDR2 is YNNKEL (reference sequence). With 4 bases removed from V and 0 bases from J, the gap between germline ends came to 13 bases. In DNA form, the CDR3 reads TGTGCCAGCAGCCCAAAAGGCGTTAGCTCCTACAATGAGCAGTTCTTC. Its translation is CASSPKGVSSYNEQFF.

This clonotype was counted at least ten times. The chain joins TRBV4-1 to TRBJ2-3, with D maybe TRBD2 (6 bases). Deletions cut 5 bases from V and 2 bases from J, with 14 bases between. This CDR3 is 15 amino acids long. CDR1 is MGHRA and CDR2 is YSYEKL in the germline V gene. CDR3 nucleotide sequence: TGCGCCAGCAGCGCCCCGGGACTTCCCACAGATACGCAGTATTTT. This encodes CASSAPGLPTDTQYF.